These 21 T cell receptor beta chains share one sample of origin, sequenced in a study of CD8 T cells in Susac syndrome. Reverse transcription of about 0.45 to 1 ug RNA was performed with random hexamers. TCRdb reanalysed the immunoSEQ multiplex PCR reads using MiXCR and keeps one entry per CDR3 protein. The data contain hundreds of thousands of distinct CDR3 sequences, 70% to 90% of them singletons. Sequencing used CD8+ T cells from PBMCs. The receptors were gathered from a human donor with multiple sclerosis.

The V gene is TRBV7-9, the J gene TRBJ2-5; the match to TRBD2 covers 9 bases. Germline V gene sequence: CDR1 SEHNR, CDR2 FQNEAQ (reference sequence). V lost 1 base and J lost 0; bases outside the gene matches: 9. This CDR3 region has 18 residues. CDR3 nucleotide sequence: TGTGCCAGCAGCTTAGAGAGGCCTAGCGGGGCCTACCAAGAGACCCAGTACTTC. This codes for CASSLERPSGAYQETQYF.

DNA of the CDR3: TGTGCCAGCAGCTTAGGACCGTTACCCGTAGCGGGAGGGCCCCACAATGAGCAGTTCTTC. This translates into CASSLGPLPVAGGPHNEQFF. The chain links TRBV11-2 to TRBJ2-1; 11 bases agree with TRBD2. Unmatched junction bases numbered 16, after V lost 1 base and J lost 5 bases. Germline assignment: CDR1 SGHAT and CDR2 FQNNGV. The CDR3 length is 20 residues.

Only a few counts were recorded for this clonotype. The chain has TRBV5-1 and TRBJ1-5; D might be TRBD1 (6 bases). Looked up from germline, CDR1 is SGHRS and CDR2 is YFSETQ. V was pared by 4 bases and J by 7 bases, with 15 bases between. There are 14 residues in the CDR3. CDR3 loop: CASSLQGTGQPQHF. The CDR3 DNA sequence: TGCGCCAGCAGCCTACAGGGAACAGGACAGCCCCAGCATTTT.

The chain joins TRBV12-3 or TRBV12-4 to TRBJ1-2; 11 bases map to TRBD1. After removal of 5 bases from V and 7 bases from J, the junction contained 9 bases not matched to a gene. The CDR3 covers 15 residues. The chain's CDR3 is CASSLPGQGVGGYTF. In nucleotides, the CDR3 is TGTGCCAGCAGTCTCCCGGGACAGGGGGTAGGTGGCTACACCTTC.

This clonotype appeared once. The CDR3 region has the DNA TGTGCCACCAGCGGCGGAAAGGGACCAGGGGAGCCCCAGCATTTT. Translation: CATSGGKGPGEPQHF. The chain combines TRBV15 with TRBJ1-5; D possibly corresponds to TRBD1 (6 bases). V lost 5 bases, J lost 8 bases, and 19 bases lay in between. Germline V gives CDR1 LNHNV, CDR2 YYDKDF (reference sequence). CDR3 length equals 15 residues. The whole variable domain, remainder taken from reference TRBV15 and TRBJ1-5, is DAMVIQNPRYQVTQFGKPVTLSCSQTLNHNVMYWYQQKSSQAPKLLFHYYDKDFNNEADTPDNFQSRRPNTSFCFLDIRSPGLGDTAMYLCATSGGKGPGEPQHFGDGTRLSIL.

The rearrangement uses TRBV16 and TRBJ2-1, with TRBD2 matching over 10 bases. The CDR3 runs 18 residues. CDR1 is KGHSY and CDR2 is FQNENV in the germline V gene. J was trimmed by 6 bases and V by 0 bases; bases with no gene match: 11. The CDR3, as DNA: TGTGCCAGCAGCCAATCCCTCACTAGCGGGACCTCGCGCAATGAGCAGTTCTTC. Protein product: CASSQSLTSGTSRNEQFF.

This rearrangement joins TRBV6-5 to TRBJ2-7; 10 nucleotides agree with TRBD2. The germline gives CDR1 MNHEY, CDR2 SVGAGI. This CDR3 comprises 17 residues. Trimming removed 2 bases from V and 0 bases from J; junction bases left unmatched: 7. The CDR3 here is CASSYGLAEPSSYEQYF. CDR3 nucleotides: TGTGCCAGCAGTTACGGACTAGCGGAACCATCCTCCTACGAGCAGTACTTC.

This clonotype has just one count. The rearrangement links TRBV5-1 to TRBJ2-3; TRBD2 might be the D (5 bases). The length of the CDR3 is 16 residues. With 0 bases removed from V and 4 bases from J, the gap between germline ends came to 15 bases. In germline, CDR1 is SGHRS, CDR2 YFSETQ. This CDR3 reads CASSLESLAGADTQYF. In DNA, the CDR3 is TGCGCCAGCAGCTTGGAAAGCCTAGCAGGCGCAGATACGCAGTATTTT. Based on the CDR3 plus reference TRBV5-1 and TRBJ2-3, the full variable domain is KAGVTQTPRYLIKTRGQQVTLSCSPISGHRSVSWYQQTPGQGLQFLFEYFSETQRNKGNFPGRFSGRQFSNSRSEMNVSTLELGDSALYLCASSLESLAGADTQYFGPGTRLTVL.

CDR3 bases: TGTGCCAGCAGCTTTGGGACAGAGAACTCCTACGAGCAGTACTTC. Translated: CASSFGTENSYEQYF. The V call is TRBV5-6, the J call TRBJ2-7, with 7 bases identical to TRBD1. J lost 0 bases, V lost 2 bases, and 5 bases had no gene match. This CDR3 is 15 amino acids long. CDR1 is SGHDT, CDR2 YYEEEE, per germline.

The chain links TRBV25-1 to TRBJ2-2; no definite D call. Germline CDR1 is MGHDK and CDR2 is SYGVNS. V lost 1 base, J lost 7 bases, and 4 bases lay in between. The CDR3 covers 12 residues. The CDR3 DNA is TGTGCCAGCAGTGAATTCAACGGGGAGCTGTTTTTT. Translated: CASSEFNGELFF.

V and J are TRBV12-3 or TRBV12-4 and TRBJ2-3; perhaps D is TRBD1 or TRBD2 (6 bases each). The germline V and J ends were trimmed by 3 bases and 3 bases, with 13 bases remaining between them. The CDR3 is 15 amino acids. CDR3 DNA: TGTGCCAGCAGTTTGCCCAGGGGAGGTACAGATACGCAGTATTTT. Its translation is CASSLPRGGTDTQYF.

The chain links TRBV27 to TRBJ1-2; no clear D. Looked up from germline, CDR1 is MNHEY and CDR2 is SMNVEV (reference sequence). The CDR3 consists of 12 residues. Trimming cost V 7 bases and J 4 bases, with 10 bases left between them. This CDR3 reads CASKTESYGYTF. The CDR3 bases are TGTGCCAGCAAGACGGAAAGCTATGGCTACACCTTC.

This clonotype has just a few counts. The V call is TRBV7-2, the J call TRBJ2-1, with TRBD1 matching 11 bases. This CDR3 is built from 16 residues. Per germline, CDR1 SGHTA and CDR2 FQGNSA. Trimming took 3 bases from V and 6 from J; bases not matched to a gene: 7. CDR3: CASSFPTGTGGNEQFF. DNA of the CDR3: TGTGCCAGCAGCTTCCCTACCGGGACAGGGGGCAATGAGCAGTTCTTC. Looking up the rest from reference TRBV7-2 and TRBJ2-1 gives the full variable domain: GAGVSQSPSNKVTEKGKDVELRCDPISGHTALYWYRQSLGQGLEFLIYFQGNSAPDKSGLPSDRFSAERTGGSVSTLTIQRTQQEDSAVYLCASSFPTGTGGNEQFFGPGTRLTVL.

The chain recombines TRBV6-1 with TRBJ1-1; no reliable D call. Trimming removed 1 base at V and 3 bases at J, with 12 bases between. The CDR3 is 15 amino acids. CDR1 is MNHNS, CDR2 SASEGT, per germline. In nucleotides, the CDR3 is TGTGCCAGCAGTGAAGTGATTTCGGTATACACTGAAGCTTTCTTT. Encoded protein: CASSEVISVYTEAFF.

The chain couples TRBV20-1 to TRBJ2-7; TRBD2 aligns across 14 bases. J gave up 2 bases and V 0 bases, and 15 bases lay outside the gene matches. CDR1 is DFQATT and CDR2 is SNEGSKA in the germline V gene (reference sequence). The CDR3 has 20 residues. Written as DNA, the CDR3 is TGCAGTGCTAGAGATCGGGGTTGGGGACTAGCGGGAGCAGTGCCCTACGAGCAGTACTTC. This gives the protein CSARDRGWGLAGAVPYEQYF.

The V and J genes are TRBV14 and TRBJ2-3, with D uncertain. CDR1 is SGHDN and CDR2 is FVKESK in the germline V gene. CDR3 size: 18 residues. The ends were cut back, 0 bases at V and 0 bases at J, with 16 bases in the middle. CDR3 DNA sequence: TGTGCCAGCAGCCAAGATTCTCCCCTCCAACTTAGCACAGATACGCAGTATTTT. Residues: CASSQDSPLQLSTDTQYF.

The chain is built from TRBV4-3 and TRBJ1-2; TRBD1 might be the D (5 bases). CDR1 and CDR2 from the germline V gene are LGHNA and YSLEER. The CDR3 runs 16 residues. V lost 4 bases and J lost 2, with 17 bases in between. CDR3 in amino acids: CASSPWLYRRNYGYTF. In nucleotides, the CDR3 is TGCGCCAGCAGCCCTTGGCTATACAGGCGAAACTATGGCTACACCTTC.

This sequence joins TRBV6-5 and TRBJ2-1, with 12 bases identical to TRBD1. J was trimmed by 8 bases and V by 2 bases; bases with no gene match: 4. This CDR3 comprises 15 residues. CDR1 MNHEY and CDR2 SVGAGI come from the germline V gene. The CDR3 DNA reads TGTGCCAGCAGTTACGAGGGGACAGGGGGCGATGAGCAGTTCTTC. It translates to CASSYEGTGGDEQFF.

This chain uses TRBV29-1 with TRBJ2-3, with 8 bases fitting TRBD2. Germline CDR1 and CDR2: SQVTM and ANQGSEA. This CDR3 has 17 amino acids. Trimming cost V 7 bases and J 0 bases; bases outside gene matches: 15. The CDR3 loop reads CSALVAGRSTSTDTQYF. The CDR3, as DNA: TGCAGCGCCTTGGTAGCGGGAAGGAGTACTAGCACAGATACGCAGTATTTT.

The rearrangement uses TRBV19 and TRBJ2-1; D could derive from TRBD1 or TRBD2 (5 bases each). This CDR3 region has 12 residues. Trimming pared 1 base from V and 10 bases from J, leaving 8 bases between. Germline lookup yields CDR1 LNHDA and CDR2 SQIVND (reference sequence). The CDR3 loop is CASSIGGTEQFF. CDR3 nucleotides: TGTGCCAGTAGTATAGGAGGGACGGAGCAGTTCTTC.

In its sample, this clonotype was seen once. V is TRBV28 and J is TRBJ1-1; D is unclear. The germline CDR1 and CDR2 sequences are MDHEN and SYDVKM. The CDR3 has 14 amino acids. The V gene lost 5 bases and the J gene lost 0 bases, with 10 bases spanning the gap. The DNA of the CDR3 is TGTGCCAGCAGTCCCAGTAGAATGAACACTGAAGCTTTCTTT. It encodes CASSPSRMNTEAFF.